These T cell receptor beta chains were read from a single sample in a study of cytomegalovirus exposure and HLA in healthy donors. Assay: immunoSEQ multiplex PCR; the TCRdb copy retains only in-frame clones and omits some. Recorded for this sample: roughly 88,000 clones. Sequencing input: PBMCs. The receptor set was obtained from a middle-aged man in good health and CMV-seropositive. Each CDR3 is given with its conserved first and last residue. A D gene is named only where the DNA matches it firmly.

J gene | V gene | D gene | CDR3 DNA | CDR3 protein
TRBJ1-1 | TRBV7-9 | . | TGTGCCAGCAGCTTAAAGAGGTTCGGGACAAGGGGGAACACTGAAGCTTTCTTT | CASSLKRFGTRGNTEAFF
TRBJ1-5 | TRBV7-9 | . | TGTGCCAGCAGCGCCGGGGTGGGGCCCCAGCATTTT | CASSAGVGPQHF
TRBJ1-2 | TRBV9 | . | TGTGCCAGCAGCGTAGCTGGGCAGGGGTTTGGCTACACCTTC | CASSVAGQGFGYTF
TRBJ2-2 | TRBV10-2 | TRBD1 | TGCGCCAGCAGTGAGATAGGACAGGGGTCCGGGGAGCTGTTTTTT | CASSEIGQGSGELFF
TRBJ2-1 | TRBV6-5 | TRBD2 | TGTGCCAGCAGGGAGAGACTAGCGGGAAGTGAGCAGTTCTTC | CASRERLAGSEQFF
TRBJ2-1 | TRBV11-2 | . | TGTGCCAGCAGCTTGGGAGCGTACAATGAGCAGTTCTTC | CASSLGAYNEQFF
TRBJ2-3 | TRBV29-1 | . | TGCAGCGCGTTCAGAGACTCCACAGATACGCAGTATTTT | CSAFRDSTDTQYF
TRBJ2-5 | TRBV5-1 | . | TGCGCCAGCAGCCTCTTAGCAGGGGCCGAGTCGAAGACCCAGTACTTC | CASSLLAGAESKTQYF
TRBJ2-3 | TRBV5-1 | TRBD2 | TGCGCCAGCAGCTTGCCCCTACTAGCGGGAGATGATACGCAGTATTTT | CASSLPLLAGDDTQYF
TRBJ1-4 | TRBV27 | . | TGTGCCAGCAGTCCGACCCTCAGGGAAAAACTGTTTTTT | CASSPTLREKLFF
TRBJ1-2 | TRBV19 | TRBD1 | TGTGCCAGTAGTATAGACCCTACAGGGGGAGGCTACACCTTC | CASSIDPTGGGYTF
TRBJ1-2 | TRBV19 | . | TGTGCCAGTAGTATCTCATCGACGGAGAACTATGGCTACACCTTC | CASSISSTENYGYTF
TRBJ1-1 | TRBV11-1 | TRBD1 | TGTGCCAGCAGCTTAGGGACAGGGTATGGCACTGAAGCTTTCTTT | CASSLGTGYGTEAFF
TRBJ2-3 | TRBV4-2 | TRBD2 | TGTGCCAGCAGCGGCGGACTAGCGGGAGGGGCAGATACGCAGTATTTT | CASSGGLAGGADTQYF
TRBJ1-1 | TRBV7-2 | . | TGTGCCAGCAGCACAATAACAGGGTTGGGCACTGAAGCTTTCTTT | CASSTITGLGTEAFF
TRBJ1-2 | TRBV9 | TRBD1 | TGTGCCAGCAGCGCAATGACAGGGTCCTATGGCTACACCTTC | CASSAMTGSYGYTF
TRBJ1-2 | TRBV5-6 | . | TGTGCCAGCAGCTTTAGTGAAGTAGTTACCTATGGCTACACCTTC | CASSFSEVVTYGYTF
TRBJ1-1 | TRBV30 | . | TGTGCCTGGAGAGTGGGGGGATCAACTGAAGCTTTCTTT | CAWRVGGSTEAFF
TRBJ1-1 | TRBV6-1 | TRBD1 | TGTGCCAGCCTTACGGGACAGCGAAGGTCTGAAGCTTTCTTT | CASLTGQRRSEAFF
TRBJ2-2 | TRBV29-1 | TRBD2 | TGCAGCGTTGTAGGGACTACGGGCACCGGGGAGCTGTTTTTT | CSVVGTTGTGELFF
TRBJ1-1 | TRBV4-3 | . | TGCGCCAGCAGGGGGGCGGGCACTGAAGCTTTCTTT | CASRGAGTEAFF
TRBJ2-3 | TRBV5-1 | . | TGCGCCAGCAGCAGGGGGGGGAGTGGAGATACGCAGTATTTT | CASSRGGSGDTQYF
TRBJ2-1 | TRBV14 | . | TGTGCCAGCAGCCCACATCTCAATGAGCAGTTCTTC | CASSPHLNEQFF
TRBJ2-1 | TRBV4-3 | TRBD2 | TGCGCCAGCAGTCCCGGGGTTGCGGGGGTGTACAATGAGCAGTTCTTC | CASSPGVAGVYNEQFF
TRBJ1-2 | TRBV18 | TRBD1 | TGTGCCAGCTCACCGGTTGGACAGGGCGGGCCTTATGGCTACACCTTC | CASSPVGQGGPYGYTF
TRBJ2-7 | TRBV27 | . | TGTGCCAGCAGTACAACCACTCGGAGGGACGAGCAGTACTTC | CASSTTTRRDEQYF
TRBJ2-1 | TRBV6-6 | . | TGTGCCAGCTTGGGGGCGCCTTACAATGAGCAGTTCTTC | CASLGAPYNEQFF
TRBJ2-1 | TRBV18 | TRBD2 | TGTGCCAGCTCACTGCGGGAGTCTGGGAATGAGCAGTTCTTC | CASSLRESGNEQFF
TRBJ2-5 | TRBV9 | . | TGTGCCAGCAGCGTAGATACGGGAGAGGGAGAGACCCAGTACTTC | CASSVDTGEGETQYF
TRBJ1-1 | TRBV6-5 | . | TGTGCCAGCAGTTACTCCGGACTTTCGAACACTGAAGCTTTCTTT | CASSYSGLSNTEAFF
TRBJ1-1 | TRBV15 | . | TGTGCCACCAGCCGTTCACGGTATGGCACTGAAGCTTTCTTT | CATSRSRYGTEAFF
TRBJ1-2 | TRBV4-3 | TRBD1 | TGCGCCAGCAGCCAAGAATTCAGGGGGCAAGGCTACACCTTC | CASSQEFRGQGYTF
TRBJ2-2 | TRBV18 | . | TGTGCCAGTCAGACCACAGGGTCGACGGGTCGGGATCTTCCGTACACCGGGGAGCTGTTTTTT | CASQTTGSTGRDLPYTGELFF
TRBJ2-3 | TRBV7-6 | . | TGTGCCAGCAGCCCCCTAGCGAGTATGAGCACAGATACGCAGTATTTT | CASSPLASMSTDTQYF
TRBJ2-5 | TRBV7-6 | . | TGTGCCAGCAGCTCAACCCCCGGGACCCAGTACTTC | CASSSTPGTQYF
TRBJ2-1 | TRBV7-2 | TRBD2 | TGTGCCAGCAGCTTAGCGGGACTAGCGGAGTACAATGAGCAGTTCTTC | CASSLAGLAEYNEQFF
TRBJ1-2 | TRBV11-2 | . | TGTGCCAGCAGCTTAGAAGGGTTCGGGACTGGAATTAACTATGGCTACACCTTC | CASSLEGFGTGINYGYTF
TRBJ2-1 | TRBV27 | . | TGTGCCAGCAGTACGACGAGCGGGAATGAGCAGTTCTTC | CASSTTSGNEQFF
TRBJ2-5 | TRBV28 | TRBD1 | TGTGCCAGCAGTTTGGGGGACAGGGGAGACCGGGTCCGACGGGCCGAACTAGAGACCCAGTACTTC | CASSLGDRGDRVRRAELETQYF
TRBJ2-7 | TRBV4-2 | TRBD1 | TGTGCCAGCAGCCAACCCCCCGGGACAGGGGTTGTTCAGGAGCAGTACTTC | CASSQPPGTGVVQEQYF
TRBJ2-1 | TRBV18 | . | TGTGCCAGCTCACCCCTCCCGACTAGGGCCAATGAGCAGTTCTTC | CASSPLPTRANEQFF
TRBJ1-2 | TRBV7-2 | TRBD1 | TGTGCCAGCAGCTTAATGGGACAGCGGGGCTACACCTTC | CASSLMGQRGYTF
TRBJ1-3 | TRBV30 | . | TGTGCCTGGAGTGTAAGCTACTCTGGAAACACCATATATTTT | CAWSVSYSGNTIYF
TRBJ1-2 | TRBV29-1 | TRBD1 | TGCAGCGTTGATCCCTGGACAGGGAGGGAGGACTATGGCTACACCTTC | CSVDPWTGREDYGYTF
TRBJ1-2 | TRBV5-1 | TRBD1 | TGCGCCAGCAGCTTGGATCCGGGACAGGGAGCTGGCTACACCTTC | CASSLDPGQGAGYTF
TRBJ1-1 | TRBV12-5 | TRBD1 | TGTGCTAGTGGTTTGCCCCGACAGGGTGACACTGAAGCTTTCTTT | CASGLPRQGDTEAFF
TRBJ2-7 | TRBV30 | . | TGTGCCTGGAGTAGACAGTTCTACGAGCAGTACTTC | CAWSRQFYEQYF
TRBJ2-3 | TRBV4-2 | TRBD2 | TGTGCCAGCAGCCAGGGGACTAGCGGGAGCACAGATACGCAGTATTTT | CASSQGTSGSTDTQYF
TRBJ1-1 | TRBV4-3 | . | TGCGCCAGCAGCCCGGGGAGGGGCACGAACACTGAAGCTTTCTTT | CASSPGRGTNTEAFF
TRBJ2-1 | TRBV7-2 | TRBD1 | TGTGCCAGCAGCTTCAACAGGGGTATCGATGAGCAGTTCTTC | CASSFNRGIDEQFF
TRBJ1-2 | TRBV6-5 | . | TGTGCCAGCAGTATTGGGAGTCTCTATGGCTACACCTTC | CASSIGSLYGYTF